This T cell receptor beta chain is drawn from a study of blood T cell repertoires in COVID-19 (dated by TCRdb to 2018 to 2021). About the full investigation: Samples covering the acute and convalescent phases of COVID-19 were provided by collaborators in the United States, Italy and Spain. A de-identified subject ID, COVID-19 status, age in years and sex were almost always included in the sample metadata. Subjects who had been exposed to COVID-19, were actively infected with it, or had recovered from it provided the deeply sampled blood TCRbeta repertoires that made up the dataset. The material from the prospective study consisted of cDNA or gDNA derived from T cells, B-cell-depleted T cells, or PBMCs. The samples were drawn from the first 160 participants of the ongoing ImmuneRACE study and from over a thousand subjects provided by 6 global collaborators. Where available, HLA class I and class II types were obtained from metadata supplied by the sample provider rather than from assay-based typing. A freely available public database, intended as a resource for researchers studying the immune response to SARS-CoV-2, is where the repertoires were released.

As for this clone: The target of this receptor is not known. No much larger clone exists at a distance of one base, and base qualities are not known.

Enrolling through a virtual design, the prospective study's participants ranged in age from roughly 18 to 89 years and lived across more than 20 United States geographic areas. In the prospective study, cohorts were assigned on the basis of participant-reported clinical history obtained from a screening survey and a study questionnaire. Recovered participants in ImmuneRACE Cohort 3 were defined as having two consecutive negative NP/OP PCR tests, clearance from a healthcare professional, or resolution of symptoms. Each participant in the prospective study had whole blood, serum and a nasopharyngeal or oropharyngeal swab collected by mobile phlebotomists. Over a roughly 2-month period, participants in the prospective study had the option of providing additional blood draws and questionnaires. Before DNA extraction, blood samples from the prospective study were shipped at room temperature or frozen.

In the germline V gene (reference sequence), CDR1 corresponds to MNHEY and CDR2 to SMNVEV. At the junction V is shortened by 5 bases and J by 4 bases, with 14 bases in between. From its cysteine to its phenylalanine, the CDR3 spans 14 amino acids. The only DNA kept is the CDR3, 42 bases in frame from the first base. Points the paper makes about the study in general: The amount of clinical and demographic metadata varied by source and participant and was provided uncurated.

TCRbeta CDR3 regions were amplified from genomic DNA using the immunoSEQ Assay, a bias-controlled multiplex PCR. Concerning the study's data processing: Within the assay, amplification of reference gene primers was used to estimate how many nucleated cells each sample contained. Sequence reads were collapsed and filtered to measure the absolute abundance of every unique TCRbeta CDR3 rearrangement. For each sample, productive Simpson clonality was calculated as the square root of Simpson's diversity index over productive rearrangements. TCRdb mirrors the immuneACCESS table, restricted to in-frame sequences. Some clones are absent from its copies; in checked studies, under half trace to an unresolved V gene, and the reason for the others is unknown. The V and J calls and clone size are taken from that table; D and trimming were inferred from the DNA. The table for this sample lists 350,000 to 400,000 clones; just under 90% of them were counted only once. The ten largest make up 1.7% of the sample.

Sequencing was carried out using PBMCs or T cells enriched from blood (not recorded which). Recombination linked TRBV27 to TRBJ1-2; the D gene is unclear. The receptor was derived from a woman aged 25 to 39 who had recovered from COVID-19. The nucleotide sequence is TGTGCCAGCAGTCCAGCTCCGGTAGCCTATGGCTACACCTTC. It translates as CASSPAPVAYGYTF.